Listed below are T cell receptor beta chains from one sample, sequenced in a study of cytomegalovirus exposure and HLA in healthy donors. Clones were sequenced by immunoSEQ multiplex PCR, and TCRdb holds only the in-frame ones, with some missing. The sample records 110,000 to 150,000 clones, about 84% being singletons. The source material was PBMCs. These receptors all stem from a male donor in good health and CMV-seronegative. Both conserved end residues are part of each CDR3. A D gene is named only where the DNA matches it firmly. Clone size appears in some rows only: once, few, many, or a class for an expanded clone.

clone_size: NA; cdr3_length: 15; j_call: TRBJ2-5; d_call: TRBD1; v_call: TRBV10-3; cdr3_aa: CAIRDDRGDQETQYF; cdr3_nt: TGTGCCATCAGGGATGACAGGGGGGACCAAGAGACCCAGTACTTC
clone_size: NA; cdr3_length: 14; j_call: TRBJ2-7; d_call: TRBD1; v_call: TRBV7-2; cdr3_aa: CASSLTGQAYEQYF; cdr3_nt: TGTGCCAGCAGCTTAACGGGACAGGCCTACGAGCAGTACTTC
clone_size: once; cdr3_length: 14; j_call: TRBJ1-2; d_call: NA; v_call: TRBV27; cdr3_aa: CASSPSGSHYGYTF; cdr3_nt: TGTGCCAGCTCACCCTCCGGTTCTCACTATGGCTACACCTTC
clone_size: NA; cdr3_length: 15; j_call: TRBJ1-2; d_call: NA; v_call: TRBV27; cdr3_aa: CASSLMAGADYGYTF; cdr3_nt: TGTGCCAGCAGTTTAATGGCAGGGGCTGACTATGGCTACACCTTC
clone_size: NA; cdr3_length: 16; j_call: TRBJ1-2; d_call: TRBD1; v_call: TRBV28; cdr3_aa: CASRKLPGQGEHGYTF; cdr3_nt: TGTGCCAGCAGGAAACTCCCGGGACAGGGCGAACATGGCTACACCTTC
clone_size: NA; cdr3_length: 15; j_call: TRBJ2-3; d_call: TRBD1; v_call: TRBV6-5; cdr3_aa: CASSYRDSPTDTQYF; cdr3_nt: TGTGCCAGCAGTTACCGGGACAGCCCCACAGATACGCAGTATTTT
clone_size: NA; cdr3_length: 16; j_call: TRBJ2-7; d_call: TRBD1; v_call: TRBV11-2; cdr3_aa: CASSLRSDRRSYEQYF; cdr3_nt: TGTGCCAGCAGCTTACGATCGGACAGGAGATCCTACGAGCAGTACTTC
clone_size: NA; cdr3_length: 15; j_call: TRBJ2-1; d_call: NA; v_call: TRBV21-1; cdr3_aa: CASSNRDYRYNEQFF; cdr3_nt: TGTGCCAGCAGCAACCGGGACTATCGATACAATGAGCAGTTCTTC
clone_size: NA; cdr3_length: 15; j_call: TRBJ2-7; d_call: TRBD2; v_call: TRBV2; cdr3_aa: CASSYSGGAAYEQYF; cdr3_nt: TGTGCCAGCAGCTATTCGGGAGGCGCAGCCTACGAGCAGTACTTC
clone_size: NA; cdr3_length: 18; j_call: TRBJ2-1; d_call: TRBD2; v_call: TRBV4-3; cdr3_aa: CASSQESSGRTLYNEQFF; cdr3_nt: TGCGCCAGCAGCCAAGAATCTAGCGGGAGGACCCTCTACAATGAGCAGTTCTTC
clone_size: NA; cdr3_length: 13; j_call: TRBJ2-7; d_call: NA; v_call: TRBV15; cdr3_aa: CATSSLRSYEQYF; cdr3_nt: TGTGCCACCAGCAGCCTCCGCTCCTACGAGCAGTACTTC
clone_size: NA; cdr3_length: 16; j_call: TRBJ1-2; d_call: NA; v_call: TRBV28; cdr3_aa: CASTIGGGLANYGYTF; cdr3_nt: TGTGCCAGCACCATAGGGGGGGGTCTAGCTAACTATGGCTACACCTTC
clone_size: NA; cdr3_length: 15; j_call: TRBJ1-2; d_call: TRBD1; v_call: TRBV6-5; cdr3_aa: CASSYSSTGGDGYTF; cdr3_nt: TGTGCCAGCAGTTACTCGTCCACAGGGGGCGACGGCTACACCTTC
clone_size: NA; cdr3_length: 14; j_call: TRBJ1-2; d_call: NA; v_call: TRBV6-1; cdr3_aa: CASSSAPVGDGYTF; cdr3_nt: TGTGCCAGCAGCTCGGCCCCCGTAGGGGATGGCTACACCTTC
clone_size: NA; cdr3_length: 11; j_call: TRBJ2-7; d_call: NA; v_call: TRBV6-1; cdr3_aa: CASSARGEQYF; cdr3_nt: TGTGCCAGCAGTGCCAGAGGGGAGCAGTACTTC
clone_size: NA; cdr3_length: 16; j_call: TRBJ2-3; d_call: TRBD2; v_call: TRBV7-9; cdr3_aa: CASSPRLAASTDTQYF; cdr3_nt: TGTGCCAGCAGCCCCCGACTAGCGGCATCCACAGATACGCAGTATTTT